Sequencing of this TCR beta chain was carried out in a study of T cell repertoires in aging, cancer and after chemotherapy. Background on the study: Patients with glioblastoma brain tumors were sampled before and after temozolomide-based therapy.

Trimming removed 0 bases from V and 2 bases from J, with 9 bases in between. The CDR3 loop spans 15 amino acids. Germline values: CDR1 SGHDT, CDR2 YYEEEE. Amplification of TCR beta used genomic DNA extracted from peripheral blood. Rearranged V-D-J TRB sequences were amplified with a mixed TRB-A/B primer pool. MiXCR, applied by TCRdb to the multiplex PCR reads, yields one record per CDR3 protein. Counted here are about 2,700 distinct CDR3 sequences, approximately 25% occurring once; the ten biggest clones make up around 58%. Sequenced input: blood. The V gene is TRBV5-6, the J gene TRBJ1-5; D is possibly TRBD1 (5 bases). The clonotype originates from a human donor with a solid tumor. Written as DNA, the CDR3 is TGTGCCAGCAGCTTGGGGGGACGGGGCAATCAGCCCCAGCATTTT. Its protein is CASSLGGRGNQPQHF.